A selection of T cell receptor beta chains follows, all from one sample in a study of CD8+ T cells in alopecia areata. Only in-frame clones appear in the TCRdb table, and some are missing; sequencing was by immunoSEQ multiplex PCR. The sample holds tens of thousands of clones; roughly 60% are singletons and the top ten take approximately 17%. The source material was CD8+ T cells sorted from blood, sampled at week 0. All receptors derive from a human donor with alopecia areata. Each CDR3 is given with its conserved first and last residue. A D gene is named only where the DNA matches it firmly. The size field is filled for only some rows; it gives once, few, many or a size class.

once | TRBJ1-2 | TRBV27 | NA | TGTGCCAGCAGCCTTGGGGCAGTCCACTATGGCTACACCTTC | CASSLGAVHYGYTF
once | TRBJ2-7 | TRBV9 | TRBD2 | TGTGCCAGCAGCGCCGATCAGCGGGGTTCCTACGAGCAGTACTTC | CASSADQRGSYEQYF
few | TRBJ1-1 | TRBV7-9 | NA | TGTGCCAGCAGCTTAGACGGAACAGGGAACACTGAAGCTTTCTTT | CASSLDGTGNTEAFF
NA | TRBJ2-2 | TRBV11-2 | NA | TGTGCCAGCAGCCCACACCAGGGACCCGGGGAGCTGTTTTTT | CASSPHQGPGELFF
NA | TRBJ1-2 | TRBV27 | NA | TGTGCCAGCAGTTTCTCGCCTGGGCCGATCTATGGCTACACCTTC | CASSFSPGPIYGYTF
NA | TRBJ2-7 | TRBV9 | NA | TGTGCCAGCAGCGTAGATAGTTCGGCCTCCTACGAGCAGTACTTC | CASSVDSSASYEQYF
NA | TRBJ1-1 | TRBV2 | NA | TGTGCCAGCCAAGAGAACACTGAAGCTTTCTTT | CASQENTEAFF
NA | TRBJ2-5 | TRBV7-9 | NA | TGTGCCAGCAGCTTCCCGGGGGAAGAGACCCAGTACTTC | CASSFPGEETQYF
NA | TRBJ2-2 | TRBV4-3 | NA | TGCGCCAGCAGCCAATACTCGGGGGTCGACACCGGGGAGCTGTTTTTT | CASSQYSGVDTGELFF
NA | TRBJ1-2 | TRBV29-1 | NA | TGCAGCGTTGAAGTACAGGGTGGTGTACGTGGCTACACCTTC | CSVEVQGGVRGYTF
few | TRBJ1-4 | TRBV4-3 | NA | TGCGCCAGCAGCCAAGTTTCCCCGGGAGCAGGAAAACTGTTTTTT | CASSQVSPGAGKLFF
NA | TRBJ2-1 | TRBV5-1 | TRBD2 | TGCGCCAGCAGCCAGGGACTAGCGGGAGTCGGGTACAATGAGCAGTTCTTC | CASSQGLAGVGYNEQFF
medium-sized | TRBJ2-2 | TRBV5-4 | NA | TGTGCCAGCAGCTTGCTAATCCTGGACACCGGGGAGCTGTTTTTT | CASSLLILDTGELFF
NA | TRBJ2-1 | TRBV2 | NA | TGTGCCAGCAGTGGGGCGGAGCGAGGAGATGGCAATGAGCAGTTCTTC | CASSGAERGDGNEQFF
NA | TRBJ2-7 | TRBV4-3 | NA | TGCGCCAGCAGCCAAGACCGGGGTCTCAGCTACGAGCAGTACTTC | CASSQDRGLSYEQYF
NA | TRBJ2-1 | TRBV7-9 | NA | TGTGCCAGCAGCTTAGTCGAGCAGTTCTTC | CASSLVEQFF
NA | TRBJ2-1 | TRBV4-1 | TRBD1 | TGCGCCAGCAGCCAAGACGGGACAGTTTACAATGAGCAGTTCTTC | CASSQDGTVYNEQFF
NA | TRBJ2-1 | TRBV7-8 | NA | TGTGCCAGCAGCCTACTACTGACAGCCAATGAGCAGTTCTTC | CASSLLLTANEQFF
once | TRBJ2-1 | TRBV6-5 | TRBD2 | TGTGCCAGCAGTTACGGGACTAGCGGGAAGGTTGAGCAGTTCTTC | CASSYGTSGKVEQFF
NA | TRBJ1-1 | TRBV4-1 | NA | TGCGCCAGCAGCCAAGTTAAAGGGGACGCTGAAGCTTTCTTT | CASSQVKGDAEAFF
once | TRBJ2-1 | TRBV30 | NA | TGTGCCTGGTCCTCACTTCAGGGCGAGCTGTTCTTC | CAWSSLQGELFF
NA | TRBJ1-5 | TRBV5-6 | NA | TGTGCCAGCAGCTTAAGGGGACGGTATAGCAATCAGCCCCAGCATTTT | CASSLRGRYSNQPQHF
NA | TRBJ1-2 | TRBV7-9 | NA | TGTGCCAGCAGCACGACGGACGGCGTCTATGGCTACACCTTC | CASSTTDGVYGYTF
NA | TRBJ2-3 | TRBV30 | TRBD2 | TGTGCCTGGAGTCCACTAGCGAACACAGATACGCAGTATTTT | CAWSPLANTDTQYF
NA | TRBJ1-1 | TRBV27 | NA | TGTGCCAGCAGTTCACCTCAGGGGATGAACACTGAAGCTTTCTTT | CASSSPQGMNTEAFF
few | TRBJ2-7 | TRBV4-1 | NA | TGCGCCAGCAGCCAAGGATCCAGCGGGCTCTCCTACGAGCAGTACTTC | CASSQGSSGLSYEQYF
many | TRBJ1-2 | TRBV7-2 | NA | TGTGCCAGCAGCTTGGCCCTAACGGGGGTTTATGGCTACACCTTC | CASSLALTGVYGYTF
few | TRBJ1-1 | TRBV25-1 | NA | TGTGCCAGCAGTGAACTATCGGGGGCGGGAGCTTTCTTT | CASSELSGAGAFF
few | TRBJ1-3 | TRBV7-9 | TRBD1 | TGTGCCAGCAGCTTAGCTGGGACAGGGAGGTTGTCTGGAAACACCATATATTTT | CASSLAGTGRLSGNTIYF
NA | TRBJ2-2 | TRBV7-9 | NA | TGTGCCAGCAGCCCCCCTCAGGGCACCGGGGAGCTGTTTTTT | CASSPPQGTGELFF
once | TRBJ2-7 | TRBV4-3 | NA | TGCGCCAGCAGCCAGGACGACAAGGGTGTCGAGCAGTACTTC | CASSQDDKGVEQYF
NA | TRBJ2-5 | TRBV7-9 | NA | TGTGCCAGCAGGCCGTCCGAAGGGAGTCTGGAGACCCAGTACTTC | CASRPSEGSLETQYF
few | TRBJ1-2 | TRBV6-5 | TRBD1 | TGTGCCAGCAGTTTCACCGGGACAGGGTACGGCTACACCTTC | CASSFTGTGYGYTF
NA | TRBJ1-2 | TRBV5-1 | NA | TGCGCCAGCAGCTTGGAGGGGAAGCCTGGCTACACCTTC | CASSLEGKPGYTF
many | TRBJ2-7 | TRBV5-1 | NA | TGCGCCAGCAGCCCGGAATTTCGGACTAACTACGAGCAGTACTTC | CASSPEFRTNYEQYF
few | TRBJ1-2 | TRBV6-5 | NA | TGTGCCAGCAGTTACTCCCCTTCCTATGGCTACACCTTC | CASSYSPSYGYTF
NA | TRBJ1-5 | TRBV7-2 | TRBD1 | TGTGCCAGCAGGGACAGGGGGGGCAATCAGCCCCAGCATTTT | CASRDRGGNQPQHF
few | TRBJ2-3 | TRBV28 | NA | TGTGCCAGCAGTTTTCCCGGGTCCAGCAGCACAGATACGCAGTATTTT | CASSFPGSSSTDTQYF
few | TRBJ2-3 | TRBV5-1 | TRBD2 | TGCGCCAGCAGCTTGGAGCCTAGCGGGGGCACCACAGATACGCAGTATTTT | CASSLEPSGGTTDTQYF
few | TRBJ2-5 | TRBV27 | TRBD1 | TGTGCCAGCAGTTTTGGGACAGGGGGCTTAGAGACCCAGTACTTC | CASSFGTGGLETQYF
NA | TRBJ2-2 | TRBV23-1 | TRBD2 | TGCGCCAGCAGTCAATCCGGACTAGCGAACACCGGGGAGCTGTTTTTT | CASSQSGLANTGELFF